This passage covers 21 T cell receptor beta chains from one sample sequenced in a study of blood T cell repertoires in COVID-19. Clones were sequenced by immunoSEQ multiplex PCR, and TCRdb holds only the in-frame ones, with some missing. The data contain 280,000 or so clones, approximately 85% of them singletons. The sample was peripheral blood. The receptors originated from a young man with active or convalescent COVID-19.

The V gene is TRBV18, the J gene TRBJ1-1; a weak D match, TRBD1 (5 bases). The CDR3 covers 15 residues. In germline, CDR1 is KGHSH, CDR2 LQKENI. V shed 3 bases and J shed 1 base, with 12 bases lying between them. CDR3 in amino acids: CASSPQGGRNTEAFF. The CDR3 bases are TGTGCCAGCTCACCTCAGGGCGGCAGGAACACTGAAGCTTTCTTT. Full variable domain (outside the CDR3, taken from reference TRBV18 and TRBJ1-1): NAGVMQNPRHLVRRRGQEARLRCSPMKGHSHVYWYRQLPEEGLKFMVYLQKENIIDESGMPKERFSAEFPKEGPSILRIQQVVRGDSAAYFCASSPQGGRNTEAFFGQGTRLTVV.

This chain joins TRBV7-2 and TRBJ2-1; TRBD1 matches 8 bases. V shed 3 bases and J 9 bases; nucleotides not matched to a gene: 7. CDR1 is SGHTA, CDR2 FQGNSA, per germline. The CDR3 sequence is 14 residues long. In DNA form, the CDR3 reads TGTGCCAGCAGCTTGCTTCCAGGGGGCACTGAGCAGTTCTTC. This sequence encodes CASSLLPGGTEQFF. Full variable domain (missing parts from reference TRBV7-2 and TRBJ2-1): GAGVSQSPSNKVTEKGKDVELRCDPISGHTALYWYRQSLGQGLEFLIYFQGNSAPDKSGLPSDRFSAERTGGSVSTLTIQRTQQEDSAVYLCASSLLPGGTEQFFGPGTRLTVL.

This chain joins TRBV19 and TRBJ1-1; 8 bases are shared with TRBD1. The germline V gene has CDR1 LNHDA and CDR2 SQIVND (reference sequence). Trimming cost V 10 bases and J 7 bases; bases outside gene matches: 17. The CDR3 consists of 15 residues. For the CDR3, the DNA is TGTGCCACCCAGACGACAGGGGTGGTGGGCGGTGAAGCTTTCTTT. This codes for CATQTTGVVGGEAFF. The whole variable domain, filled in from reference TRBV19 and TRBJ1-1, reads DGGITQSPKYLFRKEGQNVTLSCEQNLNHDAMYWYRQDPGQGLRLIYYSQIVNDFQKGDIAEGYSVSREKKESFPLTVTSAQKNPTAFYLCATQTTGVVGGEAFFGQGTRLTVV.

This chain uses TRBV5-1 with TRBJ1-3; D call uncertain. Between the trimmed V and J ends, which lost 2 bases and 0 bases, there was a span of 9 bases. Per germline, CDR1 SGHRS and CDR2 YFSETQ. The CDR3 has 15 residues. CDR3 residues: CASSLLRDSGNTIYF. The CDR3 DNA is TGCGCCAGCAGCTTACTCCGAGACTCTGGAAACACCATATATTTT.

The V and J genes are TRBV6-2 or TRBV6-3 and TRBJ1-2; D is unclear. V was cut by 4 bases and J by 4 bases, with 10 bases left in between. This CDR3 has 13 residues. Looked up from germline, CDR1 is MNHEY and CDR2 is SVGEGT. CDR3 amino acids: CASSFTDRYGYTF. Here the CDR3 DNA reads TGTGCCAGCAGTTTCACAGACCGCTATGGCTACACCTTC.

The rearrangement joins TRBV4-1 to TRBJ2-7; maybe TRBD1 (5 bases). With 4 bases removed from V and 0 bases from J, the gap between germline ends came to 16 bases. CDR3 length: 16 amino acids. Per germline, CDR1 MGHRA and CDR2 YSYEKL. The CDR3 sequence is CASSRLQGLGSYEQYF. The CDR3 region has the DNA TGCGCCAGCAGCCGTCTCCAGGGTCTGGGCTCCTACGAGCAGTACTTC.

The gene calls are TRBV5-6 and TRBJ1-2; a weak D match, TRBD1 (6 bases). The length of the CDR3 is 14 residues. From germline, CDR1 is SGHDT and CDR2 YYEEEE. The germline V and J ends were trimmed by 0 bases and 5 bases, with 11 bases remaining between them. The CDR3 DNA reads as TGTGCCAGCAGCTTGGCAGGGGCGACATATGGCTACACCTTC. Protein product: CASSLAGATYGYTF. Using reference TRBV5-6 and TRBJ1-2 for the parts outside the CDR3, the full variable domain is DAGVTQSPTHLIKTRGQQVTLRCSPKSGHDTVSWYQQALGQGPQFIFQYYEEEERQRGNFPDRFSGHQFPNYSSELNVNALLLGDSALYLCASSLAGATYGYTFGSGTRLTVV.

The V and J genes are TRBV25-1 and TRBJ1-1, with a tentative D call TRBD1 (5 bases). The germline V gene has CDR1 MGHDK and CDR2 SYGVNS. V lost 1 base, J lost 1 base, and 7 bases lay in between. The CDR3 is made up of 14 amino acids. The CDR3 loop is CASSESGQNTEAFF. The CDR3 region has the DNA TGTGCCAGCAGTGAATCCGGACAGAACACTGAAGCTTTCTTT.

This clone was recorded once. The V gene is TRBV6-5, the J gene TRBJ2-5; 7 bases align to TRBD2. CDR3 length: 13 amino acids. Trimming took 2 bases from V and 5 from J; bases not matched to a gene: 2. Germline CDR1 and CDR2: MNHEY and SVGAGI. This CDR3 is CASSYGGGETQYF. CDR3 coding DNA: TGTGCCAGCAGTTACGGGGGAGGGGAGACCCAGTACTTC.

The chain uses TRBV24-1 and TRBJ2-7, with TRBD1 identical over 8 bases. J lost 3 bases, V lost 1 base, and 10 bases had no gene match. Germline V gives CDR1 KGHDR, CDR2 SFDVKD. There are 17 residues in the CDR3. The DNA of the CDR3 is TGTGCCACCAGTGATTTCCAAGAGTCCAGGGGGCTCTACGAGCAGTACTTC. Translation gives CATSDFQESRGLYEQYF.

This chain connects TRBV10-1 to TRBJ1-5; 8 positions match TRBD1. Trimming cost V 9 bases and J 4 bases; bases outside gene matches: 26. Germline V gene lookup returns CDR1 WNHNN and CDR2 SYGVQD (reference sequence). The CDR3 contains 20 residues. CDR3 sequence (DNA): TGCGCCAGAAATAAAAAGGGACAGGCAACATTTTCAAGACATAATCAGCCCCAGCATTTT. It specifies CARNKKGQATFSRHNQPQHF.

The rearrangement uses TRBV27 and TRBJ2-1; 9 bases are a match to TRBD1. V was pared by 5 bases and J by 8 bases, with 10 bases of the junction left unmatched. Germline CDR1 MNHEY, CDR2 SMNVEV (reference sequence). CDR3 size: 15 residues. The CDR3 DNA reads TGTGCCAGCAGTATACAGGGGGCCAGGTTCGATGAGCAGTTCTTC. It yields the protein CASSIQGARFDEQFF.

The CDR3 is CASSFSPRRGGSYNEQFF. The CDR3 nucleotides read TGTGCCAGCAGCTTCTCCCCCAGGCGGGGGGGCTCCTACAATGAGCAGTTCTTC. The chain joins TRBV7-9 to TRBJ2-1; the match to TRBD2 covers 9 bases. Per the germline V gene, CDR1 is SEHNR and CDR2 is FQNEAQ (reference sequence). J was trimmed by 0 bases and V by 3 bases; bases with no gene match: 9. This CDR3 has 18 amino acids.

This clone occurred once. The gene calls are TRBV5-1 and TRBJ2-5, with D perhaps TRBD1 (6 bases). Trimming took 4 bases from V and 5 from J, leaving 12 bases between them. This CDR3 spans 13 amino acids. Germline CDR1 is SGHRS and CDR2 is YFSETQ. CDR3 amino acids: CASSLQGLETQYF. The CDR3 region has the DNA TGCGCCAGCAGCCTCCAGGGGTTGGAGACCCAGTACTTC.

The J gene is TRBJ2-5, the V gene TRBV4-1, with D hard to call. The germline gives CDR1 MGHRA, CDR2 YSYEKL. This CDR3 is built from 15 residues. Trimming shortened V by 0 bases and J by 1 base, and 9 bases separated the two germline ends. Here the CDR3 reads CASSQENYPQETQYF. CDR3 DNA: TGCGCCAGCAGCCAAGAGAACTACCCCCAAGAGACCCAGTACTTC.

The rearrangement uses TRBV19 and TRBJ2-7; D is unresolved. This CDR3 has 14 residues. Germline-derived CDR1 and CDR2 are LNHDA and SQIVND (reference sequence). V was clipped by 5 bases and J by 6 bases, with 17 bases between them. The CDR3 is CASSSATRFPEQYF. In DNA form, the CDR3 reads TGTGCCAGTAGTTCGGCCACCAGGTTCCCCGAGCAGTACTTC.

The chain combines TRBV7-5 with TRBJ1-1; no check of the table's D call, TRBD1, against the DNA was made. TRBV7-5 is a listed pseudogene. The CDR3 consists of 15 residues. The CDR3 loop is CARSSQGAENTEAFF. The CDR3 coding sequence is TGTGCCAGAAGCTCACAGGGGGCCGAGAACACTGAAGCTTTCTTT.

The chain has TRBV7-8 and TRBJ1-1; TRBD1 matches 9 bases. The CDR3 loop spans 16 amino acids. CDR1 is SGHVS, CDR2 FQNEAQ, per germline. The CDR3: CVSTAGQGLENTEAFF. The CDR3 DNA sequence: TGTGTCTCAACGGCGGGACAGGGACTCGAGAACACTGAAGCTTTCTTT.

The CDR3 bases are TGTGCCAGCAGCGGCACGACTAGCGGGGGGTCGAACACCGGGGAGCTGTTTTTT. Translated, it gives CASSGTTSGGSNTGELFF. V usage is TRBV9 and J usage is TRBJ2-2, with TRBD2 identical over 13 bases. J gave up 0 bases and V 3 bases, and 5 bases lay outside the gene matches. Germline V gives CDR1 SGDLS, CDR2 YYNGEE. The CDR3 consists of 18 residues. Full variable domain (missing parts from reference TRBV9 and TRBJ2-2): DSGVTQTPKHLITATGQRVTLRCSPRSGDLSVYWYQQSLDQGLQFLIQYYNGEERAKGNILERFSAQQFPDLHSELNLSSLELGDSALYFCASSGTTSGGSNTGELFFGEGSRLTVL.

V and J are TRBV13 and TRBJ2-7; D perhaps matches TRBD2 (6 bases). V dropped 0 bases and J dropped 1 base, with 16 bases sitting between them. The CDR3 contains 17 residues. CDR1 and CDR2 (germline): PRHDT, FYEKMQ (reference sequence). The DNA for the CDR3 is TGTGCCAGCAGCTTAGGAGTTAACGGGGGTCCTTCCTACGAGCAGTACTTC. Translated: CASSLGVNGGPSYEQYF.

The rearrangement links TRBV6-1 to TRBJ1-2, with D maybe TRBD1 (6 bases). CDR1 and CDR2 from the germline V gene are MNHNS and SASEGT. There are 14 residues in the CDR3. V was cut by 2 bases and J by 3 bases, with 10 bases left in between. CDR3 loop: CASSELGTYYGYTF. The CDR3 nucleotides read TGTGCCAGCAGTGAACTAGGGACATACTATGGCTACACCTTC.